This TCR beta chain is drawn from a study of T cell repertoires in cytomegalovirus infection. Study-wide points: It was HLA-C-restricted CMV-specific TCR beta clonotypes that dominated the response ex vivo.

TCRdb used MiXCR to reprocess the reads, holding one entry per CDR3 protein. The table records 450,000 to 550,000 distinct CDR3 sequences, roughly 42% of them present only once. V lost 6 bases to trimming and J lost 4 bases, with 10 bases between them. The germline gives CDR1 MNHNY, CDR2 SVGAGI (reference sequence). The CDR3 contains 14 residues. A remark on this clonotype: Its antigen is not identified.

The sequencing used cultured PBMCs, collected from culture after CMV antigen stimulation. This chain joins TRBV6-6 and TRBJ1-6; D is uncertain. This receptor was obtained from a human donor in good health (CMV status not recorded). Some clones in this sample may be carry-over from other donors' samples. The CDR3: CASSARKYNSPLHF. As DNA, the CDR3 is TGTGCCAGCAGCGCCCGAAAATATAATTCACCCCTCCACTTT.